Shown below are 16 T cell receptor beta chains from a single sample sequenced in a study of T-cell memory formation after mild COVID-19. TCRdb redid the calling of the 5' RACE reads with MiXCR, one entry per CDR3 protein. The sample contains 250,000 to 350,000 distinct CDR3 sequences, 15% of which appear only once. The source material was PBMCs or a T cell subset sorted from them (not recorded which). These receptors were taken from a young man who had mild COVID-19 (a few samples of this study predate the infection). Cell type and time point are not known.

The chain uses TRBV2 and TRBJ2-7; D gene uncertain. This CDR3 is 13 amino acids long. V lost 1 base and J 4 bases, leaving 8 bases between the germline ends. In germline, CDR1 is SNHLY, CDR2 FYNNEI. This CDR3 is CASSEGGNYEQYV. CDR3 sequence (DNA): TGTGCCAGCAGTGAAGGAGGCAATTACGAGCAGTACGTC.

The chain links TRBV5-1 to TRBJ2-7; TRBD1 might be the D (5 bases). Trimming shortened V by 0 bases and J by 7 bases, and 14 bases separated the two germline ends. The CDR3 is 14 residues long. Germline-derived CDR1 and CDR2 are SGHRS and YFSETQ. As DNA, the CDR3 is TGCGCCAGCAGCTTGGAAGGGGCCGCCTGGGAGCAGTACTTC. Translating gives CASSLEGAAWEQYF.

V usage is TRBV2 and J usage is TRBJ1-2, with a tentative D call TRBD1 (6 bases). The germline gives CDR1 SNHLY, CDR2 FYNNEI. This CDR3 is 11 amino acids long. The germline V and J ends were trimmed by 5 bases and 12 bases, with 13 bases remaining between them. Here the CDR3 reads CASSTGYRNTF. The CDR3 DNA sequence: TGTGCCAGCAGTACAGGGTACCGCAACACCTTC.

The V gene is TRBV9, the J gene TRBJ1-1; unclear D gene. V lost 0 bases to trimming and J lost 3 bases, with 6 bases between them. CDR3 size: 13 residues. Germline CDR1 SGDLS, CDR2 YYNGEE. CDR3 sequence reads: CASSVVWDTEAFF. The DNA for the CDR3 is TGTGCCAGCAGCGTAGTGTGGGACACTGAAGCTTTCTTT.

The CDR3 DNA is TGTGCCAGCAGCACTCGCCCAGCTGGTGGAACAGATACGCAGTATTTT. This sequence encodes CASSTRPAGGTDTQYF. The gene calls are TRBV9 and TRBJ2-3; D is unclear. CDR3 size: 16 residues. Trimming stripped 4 bases from V and 3 bases from J, with 18 bases between. The germline gives CDR1 SGDLS, CDR2 YYNGEE.

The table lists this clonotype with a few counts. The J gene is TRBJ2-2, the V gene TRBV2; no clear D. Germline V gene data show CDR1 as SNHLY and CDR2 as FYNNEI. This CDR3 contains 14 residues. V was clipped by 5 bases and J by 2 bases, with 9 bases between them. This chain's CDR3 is CASSRARNTGELFF. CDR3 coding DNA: TGTGCCAGCAGTCGGGCCCGAAACACCGGGGAGCTGTTTTTT. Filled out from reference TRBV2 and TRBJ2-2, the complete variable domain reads EPEVTQTPSHQVTQMGQEVILRCVPISNHLYFYWYRQILGQKVEFLVSFYNNEISEKSEIFDDQFSVERPDGSNFTLKIRSTKLEDSAMYFCASSRARNTGELFFGEGSRLTVL.

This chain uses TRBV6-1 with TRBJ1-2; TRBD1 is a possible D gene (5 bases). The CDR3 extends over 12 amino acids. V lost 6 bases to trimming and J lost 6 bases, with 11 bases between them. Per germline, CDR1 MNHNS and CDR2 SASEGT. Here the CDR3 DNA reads TGTGCCAGCAGCGCGGGACGGGATGGCTACACCTTC. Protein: CASSAGRDGYTF.

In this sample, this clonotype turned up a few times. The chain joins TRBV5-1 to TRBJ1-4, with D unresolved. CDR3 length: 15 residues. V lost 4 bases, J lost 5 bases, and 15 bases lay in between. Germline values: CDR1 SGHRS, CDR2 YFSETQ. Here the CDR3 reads CASSPRTGWNEKLFF. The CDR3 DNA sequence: TGCGCCAGCAGCCCCCGAACGGGCTGGAATGAAAAACTGTTTTTT.

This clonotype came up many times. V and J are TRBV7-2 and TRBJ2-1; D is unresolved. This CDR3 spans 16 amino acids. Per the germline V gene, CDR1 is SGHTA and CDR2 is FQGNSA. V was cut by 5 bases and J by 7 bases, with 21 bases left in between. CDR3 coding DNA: TGTGCCAGCAGCACGGTTGGGGATCCGACCATGAATGAGCAGTTCTTC. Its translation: CASSTVGDPTMNEQFF.

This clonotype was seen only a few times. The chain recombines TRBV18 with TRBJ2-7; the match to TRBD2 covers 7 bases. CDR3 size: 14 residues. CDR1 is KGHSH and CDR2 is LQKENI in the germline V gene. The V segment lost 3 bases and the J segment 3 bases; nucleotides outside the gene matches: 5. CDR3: CASSPLSGNYEQYF. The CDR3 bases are TGTGCCAGCTCACCGTTAAGCGGGAACTACGAGCAGTACTTC. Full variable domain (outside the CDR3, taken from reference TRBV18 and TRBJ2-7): NAGVMQNPRHLVRRRGQEARLRCSPMKGHSHVYWYRQLPEEGLKFMVYLQKENIIDESGMPKERFSAEFPKEGPSILRIQQVVRGDSAAYFCASSPLSGNYEQYFGPGTRLTVT.

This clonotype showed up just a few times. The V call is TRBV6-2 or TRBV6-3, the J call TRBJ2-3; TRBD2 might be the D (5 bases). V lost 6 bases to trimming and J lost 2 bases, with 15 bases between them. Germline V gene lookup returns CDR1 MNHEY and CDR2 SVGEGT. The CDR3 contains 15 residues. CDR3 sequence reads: CASSQDFSITDTQYF. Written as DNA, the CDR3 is TGTGCCAGCAGCCAGGACTTTTCCATCACAGATACGCAGTATTTT.

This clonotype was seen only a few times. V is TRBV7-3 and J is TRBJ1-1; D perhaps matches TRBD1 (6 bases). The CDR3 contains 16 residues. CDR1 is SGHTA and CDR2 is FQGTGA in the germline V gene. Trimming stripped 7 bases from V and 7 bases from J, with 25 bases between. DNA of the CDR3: TGTGCCAGCACTCCAGGCGGGGGGCCGGGGATTAGTGAAGCTTTCTTT. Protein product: CASTPGGGPGISEAFF.

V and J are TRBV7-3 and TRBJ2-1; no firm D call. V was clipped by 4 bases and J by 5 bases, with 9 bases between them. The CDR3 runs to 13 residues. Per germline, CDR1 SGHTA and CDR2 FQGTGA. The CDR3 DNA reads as TGTGCCAGCAGCTCGGTCGTGGACAATGAGCAGTTCTTC. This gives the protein CASSSVVDNEQFF.

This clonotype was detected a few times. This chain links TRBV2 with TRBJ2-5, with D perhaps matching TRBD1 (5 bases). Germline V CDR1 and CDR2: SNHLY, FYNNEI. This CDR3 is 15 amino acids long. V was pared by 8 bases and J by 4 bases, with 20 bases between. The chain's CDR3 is CASLAVGAGRETQYF. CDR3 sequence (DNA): TGTGCCAGCCTCGCAGTTGGGGCCGGGCGAGAGACCCAGTACTTC.

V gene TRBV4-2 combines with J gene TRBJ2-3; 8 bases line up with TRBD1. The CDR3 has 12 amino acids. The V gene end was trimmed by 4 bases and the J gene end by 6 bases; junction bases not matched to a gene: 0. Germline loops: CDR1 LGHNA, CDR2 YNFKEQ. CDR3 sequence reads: CASSRDRDTQYF. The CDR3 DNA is TGTGCCAGCAGCCGGGACAGGGATACGCAGTATTTT.

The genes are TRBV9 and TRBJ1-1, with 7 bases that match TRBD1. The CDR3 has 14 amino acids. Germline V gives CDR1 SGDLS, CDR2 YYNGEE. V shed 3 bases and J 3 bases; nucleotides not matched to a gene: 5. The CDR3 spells CASSATGMDTEAFF. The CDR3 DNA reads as TGTGCCAGCAGCGCGACAGGGATGGACACTGAAGCTTTCTTT.